This T cell receptor (beta chain) was sequenced in a study of neurological immune-mediated disorders. Study-wide points: Multiple sclerosis was found to have the least TCR clonal expansion, below healthy controls, and HTLV-1-associated myelopathy the most.

The authors made cDNA by 5'RACE with 10-nucleotide random UMIs. Every sequencing run generated in excess of 180 million TCR-beta sequences. These sequences covered 15-18 subjects. TCRdb analysed the 5' RACE reads with MiXCR anew, one entry per CDR3 protein. The sample holds around 78,000 distinct CDR3 sequences, roughly a sixth seen once. Germline V gene lookup returns CDR1 SGHRS and CDR2 YFSETQ. This CDR3 spans 18 amino acids. V shed 1 base and J 4 bases; nucleotides not matched to a gene: 13. This clonotype is deemed medium-sized (0.01 to 0.1%). Its specificity is unknown. Sequencing was performed on PBMCs. The origin of this receptor is a woman between 40 and 55 years old in good health. The V gene is TRBV5-1, the J gene TRBJ2-3; 9 nucleotides align to TRBD2. The CDR3 loop reads CASSLTPSSGGSADTQYF. The CDR3 DNA reads TGCGCCAGCAGCTTGACCCCCTCAAGCGGGGGGTCCGCAGATACGCAGTATTTT.